The 19 T cell receptor beta chains given below trace back to one sample, sequenced in a study of T cell changes during pregnancy in multiple sclerosis (dated by TCRdb to 2018 to 2020). The library was made by the immunoSEQ multiplex PCR assay. In its TCRdb copy, this immuneACCESS table keeps in-frame sequences only and misses some clones. Where compared with another copy, unresolved V genes explain less than half of these, and the others have no known cause. This sample comprises tens of thousands of clones, approximately 91% of them detected only once. The top ten constitute approximately 2% of the sample. Sequencing used peripheral blood, obtained after pregnancy. The source of these receptors is a female donor with multiple sclerosis, enrolled in a pregnancy study.

V gene TRBV2 combines with J gene TRBJ1-5, with TRBD1 matching 8 bases. Germline V gene sequence: CDR1 SNHLY, CDR2 FYNNEI. V was pared by 5 bases and J by 10 bases, with 7 bases of the junction left unmatched. CDR3 length equals 13 residues. The DNA of the CDR3 is TGTGCCAGCAGTCAGACAGGGGTCAGCCCCCAGCATTTT. This translates into CASSQTGVSPQHF. Supplemented by reference TRBV2 and TRBJ1-5, the full variable domain reads EPEVTQTPSHQVTQMGQEVILRCVPISNHLYFYWYRQILGQKVEFLVSFYNNEISEKSEIFDDQFSVERPDGSNFTLKIRSTKLEDSAMYFCASSQTGVSPQHFGDGTRLSIL.

V gene TRBV19 combines with J gene TRBJ2-1, with 9 bases fitting TRBD1. The CDR3 contains 16 residues. CDR1 and CDR2 from the germline V gene are LNHDA and SQIVND (reference sequence). V dropped 1 base and J dropped 4; count of bases not matched to a gene: 5. The CDR3 region is CASSIGQGEPYNEQFF. DNA for the CDR3: TGTGCCAGTAGTATAGGACAGGGGGAGCCTTACAATGAGCAGTTCTTC.

This clone came up once. This chain links TRBV25-1 with TRBJ1-2; no firm D call. The CDR3 sequence is 11 residues long. Trimming left V 7 bases short and J 7 bases short, with 10 bases between. Per the germline V gene, CDR1 is MGHDK and CDR2 is SYGVNS. CDR3 in DNA: TGTGCCAGCATGTCGGTGTTTGGCTACACCTTC. Its translation: CASMSVFGYTF.

The chain carries TRBV27 and TRBJ1-2; maybe TRBD1 (5 bases). The CDR3 length is 14 residues. The germline V gene has CDR1 MNHEY and CDR2 SMNVEV (reference sequence). Trimming cost V 2 bases and J 4 bases, with 11 bases left between them. The DNA of the CDR3 is TGTGCCAGCAGTTTAACCGGGGGAGGCTATGGCTACACCTTC. Its translation: CASSLTGGGYGYTF.

The gene calls are TRBV30 and TRBJ2-3; D ambiguous. The CDR3 is 13 amino acids. CDR1 is GTSNPN and CDR2 is SVGIG in the germline V gene (reference sequence). V shed 2 bases and J shed 4 bases, with 10 bases lying between them. CDR3 in amino acids: CAWSRDFSDTQYF. DNA of the CDR3: TGTGCCTGGAGTCGAGACTTCTCAGATACGCAGTATTTT.

The chain carries TRBV12-5 and TRBJ2-7, with D uncertain. Trimming pared 4 bases from V and 7 bases from J, leaving 8 bases between. The CDR3 covers 11 residues. In germline, CDR1 is LGHNT, CDR2 FRNRAP. The CDR3 DNA follows: TGTGCTAGTGGTTACTTTATGGAGCAGTACTTC. Protein: CASGYFMEQYF.

The rearrangement joins TRBV13 to TRBJ2-2; D is perhaps TRBD1 (5 bases). The length of the CDR3 is 18 residues. Germline V gene data show CDR1 as PRHDT and CDR2 as FYEKMQ (reference sequence). V lost 4 bases and J lost 0, with 18 bases in between. This chain's CDR3 is CASSSSLDTFANTGELFF. CDR3 DNA sequence: TGTGCCAGCAGCTCCTCCCTGGACACGTTCGCGAACACCGGGGAGCTGTTTTTT.

A remark on this clone: Sequence at one end of the junction differs from germline and may be a read error. The rearrangement uses TRBV18 and TRBJ2-1; perhaps TRBD1 as D (6 bases). Germline lookup yields CDR1 KGHSH and CDR2 LQKENI. CDR3 length: 15 amino acids. CDR3 nucleotides: TGTGCTAGCTCATCAATTGGGGGCGCGTACAATGAGCAGTTCTTC. Its translation: CASSSIGGAYNEQFF.

This clone has just one count. The genes are TRBV5-6 and TRBJ1-3; D may be TRBD1 (5 bases). Trimming removed 4 bases from V and 0 bases from J, with 11 bases in between. Looked up from germline, CDR1 is SGHDT and CDR2 is YYEEEE. This CDR3 has 15 amino acids. CDR3 DNA: TGTGCCAGCAGCATAGACAGAGGCTCTGGAAACACCATATATTTT. It encodes CASSIDRGSGNTIYF. The full variable domain, rest sourced from reference TRBV5-6 and TRBJ1-3, is DAGVTQSPTHLIKTRGQQVTLRCSPKSGHDTVSWYQQALGQGPQFIFQYYEEEERQRGNFPDRFSGHQFPNYSSELNVNALLLGDSALYLCASSIDRGSGNTIYFGEGSWLTVV.

This sequence joins TRBV5-1 and TRBJ2-7, with TRBD1 matching over 8 bases. Unmatched junction bases numbered 13, after V lost 3 bases and J lost 5 bases. This CDR3 spans 16 amino acids. In germline, CDR1 is SGHRS, CDR2 YFSETQ. CDR3 in DNA: TGCGCCAGCAGCTCCCCGGACAGGGCGGGCTTAGACGAGCAGTACTTC. It encodes CASSSPDRAGLDEQYF.

The chain combines TRBV12-5 with TRBJ2-5, with TRBD2 identical over 13 bases. Trimming at V came to 6 bases and at J to 5 bases, leaving 9 bases not matched to a gene. The V gene's germline CDR1 is LGHNT and CDR2 FRNRAP. This CDR3 spans 16 amino acids. The CDR3 DNA reads as TGTGCTAGTGGACCGGGTATACTAGCGGGGGGGGAGACCCAGTACTTC. Protein sequence: CASGPGILAGGETQYF.

The rearrangement joins TRBV25-1 to TRBJ2-1, with 10 bases matching TRBD1. In germline, CDR1 is MGHDK, CDR2 SYGVNS. Germline trimming cut 5 bases from V and 8 bases from J; bases unmatched to any gene: 12. The CDR3 runs 16 residues. The CDR3 here is CASSPRDRGWADEQFF. In nucleotides, the CDR3 is TGTGCCAGCAGTCCTAGGGACAGGGGATGGGCAGATGAGCAGTTCTTC.

This chain joins TRBV7-3 and TRBJ1-1, with D perhaps matching TRBD1 (5 bases). The CDR3 length is 15 residues. V was pared by 2 bases and J by 4 bases, with 14 bases between. The germline gives CDR1 SGHTA, CDR2 FQGTGA. The CDR3 region is CASSLGPGRITEAFF. As DNA, the CDR3 is TGTGCCAGCAGCTTAGGCCCAGGGAGGATCACTGAAGCTTTCTTT.

The genes are TRBV7-6 and TRBJ2-3; D remains unclear. This CDR3 comprises 14 residues. V was pared by 5 bases and J by 0 bases, with 9 bases between. From germline, CDR1 is SGHVS and CDR2 FNYEAQ. The CDR3, as DNA: TGTGCCAGCAGCCTTTACTATAGCACAGATACGCAGTATTTT. Protein: CASSLYYSTDTQYF.

The chain couples TRBV2 to TRBJ2-7; possible D gene TRBD2, 6 bases. There are 15 residues in the CDR3. Trimming took 7 bases from V and 0 from J, leaving 16 bases between them. Germline lookup yields CDR1 SNHLY and CDR2 FYNNEI. CDR3 sequence reads: CASKRLGDFSYEQYF. The DNA for the CDR3 is TGTGCCAGCAAGCGGCTCGGGGACTTCTCCTACGAGCAGTACTTC. The full variable domain, its missing parts supplied by reference TRBV2 and TRBJ2-7, is EPEVTQTPSHQVTQMGQEVILRCVPISNHLYFYWYRQILGQKVEFLVSFYNNEISEKSEIFDDQFSVERPDGSNFTLKIRSTKLEDSAMYFCASKRLGDFSYEQYFGPGTRLTVT.

A few counts support this clone. The CDR3 sequence is CASSSYPTGSWGYTF. The DNA of the CDR3 is TGTGCCAGTAGTTCCTACCCGACAGGGTCTTGGGGCTACACCTTC. The J gene is TRBJ1-2, the V gene TRBV19, with 7 bases identical to TRBD1. The junction had 14 bases not matched to a gene; V was cut back by 5 bases and J by 8 bases. The CDR3 extends over 15 amino acids. Germline-derived CDR1 and CDR2 are LNHDA and SQIVND (reference sequence).

The chain is built from TRBV7-3 and TRBJ2-1; no clear D gene. Trimming removed 1 base from V and 9 bases from J, with 10 bases in between. The germline CDR1 and CDR2 sequences are SGHTA and FQGTGA. This CDR3 is built from 13 residues. The CDR3 region has the DNA TGTGCCAGCAGCTTAAGAGTTGATTCTGAGCAGTTCTTC. Encoded protein: CASSLRVDSEQFF. Full variable domain (missing parts from reference TRBV7-3 and TRBJ2-1): GAGVSQTPSNKVTEKGKYVELRCDPISGHTALYWYRQSLGQGPEFLIYFQGTGAADDSGLPNDRFFAVRPEGSVSTLKIQRTERGDSAVYLCASSLRVDSEQFFGPGTRLTVL.

V and J are TRBV12-5 and TRBJ2-1, with 8 positions matching TRBD2. Trimming removed 6 bases from V and 3 bases from J; junction bases left unmatched: 7. Germline lookup yields CDR1 LGHNT and CDR2 FRNRAP. This CDR3 contains 15 residues. CDR3 coding DNA: TGTGCTAGTGGGGTTAGCGGGGTAAACTACAATGAGCAGTTCTTC. Amino acid sequence: CASGVSGVNYNEQFF.

This chain joins TRBV9 and TRBJ2-7, with D perhaps matching TRBD2 (5 bases). Germline V gene sequence: CDR1 SGDLS, CDR2 YYNGEE. The V end lost 5 bases, the J end lost 0 bases, and 12 bases lay between the germline ends. The CDR3 sequence is 14 residues long. The CDR3 coding sequence is TGTGCCAGCAGTATTTCCGGGAACTCCTACGAGCAGTACTTC. Translating it yields CASSISGNSYEQYF.